The 9 T cell receptor beta chains below all came from one sample that was sequenced in a study of OX40 agonist ivuxolimab in advanced cancers. Method: immunoSEQ multiplex PCR; TCRdb's copy keeps in-frame clones and lacks some. Here the sample spans about 67,000 clones, around nine tenths being singletons. The sequencing used CD4+ or CD8+ T cells sorted from blood, collected in a trial of the OX40 agonist ivuxolimab. The source is an adult with an advanced solid tumor such as melanoma, head and neck, liver or kidney cancer.

The rearrangement links TRBV7-8 to TRBJ2-5, with 13 bases aligning to TRBD2. Germline V lookup: CDR1 SGHVS, CDR2 FQNEAQ. Germline trimming cut 5 bases from V and 1 base from J; bases unmatched to any gene: 7. This CDR3 spans 17 amino acids. The CDR3 reads CASSIGLAGAGQETQYF. In DNA form, the CDR3 reads TGTGCCAGCAGCATTGGACTAGCGGGAGCCGGCCAAGAGACCCAGTACTTC.

The chain carries TRBV7-9 and TRBJ1-2; no reliable D call. The germline CDR1 and CDR2 sequences are SEHNR and FQNEAQ (reference sequence). Trimming removed 5 bases at V and 3 bases at J, with 10 bases between. The CDR3 has 13 residues. In nucleotides, the CDR3 is TGTGCCAGCAGCCAAGCAGGCGACTATGGCTACACCTTC. Its protein is CASSQAGDYGYTF.

The chain recombines TRBV18 with TRBJ2-1, with unresolved D. V dropped 0 bases and J dropped 2 bases, with 8 bases sitting between them. Looked up from germline, CDR1 is KGHSH and CDR2 is LQKENI. The CDR3 sequence is 15 residues long. CDR3 loop: CASSPPAAAYNEQFF. In nucleotides, the CDR3 is TGTGCCAGCTCACCACCTGCGGCAGCCTACAATGAGCAGTTCTTC.

This clone has only one observation. The J gene is TRBJ2-7, the V gene TRBV18, with 8 bases lining up with TRBD2. CDR3 length equals 16 residues. Germline V lookup: CDR1 KGHSH, CDR2 LQKENI. With V trimmed by 4 bases and J by 3 bases, 11 bases remained unmatched. CDR3 sequence reads: CASSLAVVAGLYEQYF. CDR3 DNA: TGTGCCAGCTCACTCGCGGTGGTAGCGGGACTCTACGAGCAGTACTTC.

V gene TRBV10-3 combines with J gene TRBJ2-1; no clear D gene. Trimming stripped 6 bases from V and 5 bases from J, with 11 bases between. Germline V gene data show CDR1 as ENHRY and CDR2 as SYGVKD. CDR3 length: 13 amino acids. The CDR3 reads CAISVEPNNEQFF. For the CDR3, the DNA is TGTGCCATCAGCGTAGAGCCTAACAATGAGCAGTTCTTC.

The J gene is TRBJ2-7, the V gene TRBV18, with D perhaps TRBD1 (5 bases). The CDR3 runs to 14 residues. V lost 6 bases and J 2 bases, leaving 14 bases between the germline ends. Germline V CDR1 and CDR2: KGHSH, LQKENI. CDR3 loop: CASSRGAGTYEQYF. Here the CDR3 DNA reads TGTGCCAGCTCCCGTGGGGCAGGTACCTACGAGCAGTACTTC. Using reference TRBV18 and TRBJ2-7 for the parts outside the CDR3, the full variable domain is NAGVMQNPRHLVRRRGQEARLRCSPMKGHSHVYWYRQLPEEGLKFMVYLQKENIIDESGMPKERFSAEFPKEGPSILRIQQVVRGDSAAYFCASSRGAGTYEQYFGPGTRLTVT.

The rearrangement joins TRBV27 to TRBJ2-5; D is unresolved. Trimming stripped 9 bases from V and 5 bases from J, with 4 bases between. CDR3 length: 9 residues. The germline gives CDR1 MNHEY, CDR2 SMNVEV (reference sequence). DNA for the CDR3: TGTGCCAGGGGTGAGACCCAGTACTTC. Its translation: CARGETQYF.

The CDR3 loop reads CASSSSSNTGELFF. The CDR3 DNA follows: TGTGCCAGCAGCTCCTCTTCTAACACCGGGGAGCTGTTTTTT. The chain carries TRBV7-3 and TRBJ2-2; D gene uncertain. The V end was cut by 4 bases, the J end by 2 bases, with 8 bases between. Germline-derived CDR1 and CDR2 are SGHTA and FQGTGA. The CDR3 length is 14 residues.

The chain carries TRBV2 and TRBJ1-6; D gene ambiguous. The CDR3 loop spans 13 amino acids. Trimming took off 4 bases at V and 10 bases at J, with 11 bases between the two ends. Germline V gene sequence: CDR1 SNHLY, CDR2 FYNNEI. For the CDR3, the DNA is TGTGCCAGCAGTGGAGGCGAGGGATCACCCCTCCACTTT. Its protein is CASSGGEGSPLHF.